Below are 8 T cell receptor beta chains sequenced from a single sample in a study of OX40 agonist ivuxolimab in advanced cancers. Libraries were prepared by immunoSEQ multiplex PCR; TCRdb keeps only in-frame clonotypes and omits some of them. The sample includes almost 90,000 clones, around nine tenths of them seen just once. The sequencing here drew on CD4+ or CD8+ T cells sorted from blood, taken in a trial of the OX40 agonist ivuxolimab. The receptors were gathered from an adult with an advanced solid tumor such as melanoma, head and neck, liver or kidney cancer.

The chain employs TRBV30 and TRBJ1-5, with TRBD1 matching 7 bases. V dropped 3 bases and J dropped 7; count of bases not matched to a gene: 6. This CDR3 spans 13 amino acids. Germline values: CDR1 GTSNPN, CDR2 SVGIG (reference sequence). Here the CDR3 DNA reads TGTGCCTGGAGGGCACAGGGGAGGCAGCCCCAGCATTTT. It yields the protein CAWRAQGRQPQHF.

The CDR3 bases are TGTGCCAGCAGCCGACAGGGGGCGAACCCCCGAACCATCTACGAGCAGTACTTC. This gives the protein CASSRQGANPRTIYEQYF. The chain has TRBV5-5 and TRBJ2-5; TRBD1 aligns across 10 bases. The J call is uncertain, as TRBJ2-7 better fits the DNA end. Per the germline V gene, CDR1 is SGHKS and CDR2 is YYEKEE (reference sequence). CDR3 size: 18 residues.

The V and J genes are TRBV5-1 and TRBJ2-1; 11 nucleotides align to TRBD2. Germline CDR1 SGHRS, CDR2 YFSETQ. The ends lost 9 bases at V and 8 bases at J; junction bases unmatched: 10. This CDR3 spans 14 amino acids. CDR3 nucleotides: TGCGCCACCAAGCTAGCGGGAGGTTTGGATGAGCAGTTCTTC. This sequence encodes CATKLAGGLDEQFF.

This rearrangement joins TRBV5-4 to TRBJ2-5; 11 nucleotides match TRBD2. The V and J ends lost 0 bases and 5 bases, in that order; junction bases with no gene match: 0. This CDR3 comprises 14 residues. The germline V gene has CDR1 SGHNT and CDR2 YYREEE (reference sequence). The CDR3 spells CASSLGLAGETQYF. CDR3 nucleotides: TGTGCCAGCAGCTTGGGACTAGCGGGGGAGACCCAGTACTTC.

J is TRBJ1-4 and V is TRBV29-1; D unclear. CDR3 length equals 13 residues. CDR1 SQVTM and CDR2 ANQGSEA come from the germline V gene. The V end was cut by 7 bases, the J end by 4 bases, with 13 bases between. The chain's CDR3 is CSAKTGSNEKLFF. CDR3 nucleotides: TGCAGCGCAAAGACCGGGAGTAATGAAAAACTGTTTTTT. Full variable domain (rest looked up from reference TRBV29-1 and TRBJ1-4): SAVISQKPSRDICQRGTSLTIQCQVDSQVTMMFWYRQQPGQSLTLIATANQGSEATYESGFVIDKFPISRPNLTFSTLTVSNMSPEDSSIYLCSAKTGSNEKLFFGSGTQLSVL.

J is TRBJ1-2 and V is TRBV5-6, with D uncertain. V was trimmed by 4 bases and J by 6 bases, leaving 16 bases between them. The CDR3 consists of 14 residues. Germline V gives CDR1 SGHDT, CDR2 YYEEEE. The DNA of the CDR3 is TGTGCCAGCAGCCCCGGGCCCAACACCCATGGCTACACCTTC. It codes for CASSPGPNTHGYTF.

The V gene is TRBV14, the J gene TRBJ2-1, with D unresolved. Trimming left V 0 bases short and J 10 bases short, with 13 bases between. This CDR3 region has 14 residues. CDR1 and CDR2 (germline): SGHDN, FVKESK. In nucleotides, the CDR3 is TGTGCCAGCAGCCAAGACCGGGCCCCGCGGGAGCAGTTCTTC. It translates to CASSQDRAPREQFF.

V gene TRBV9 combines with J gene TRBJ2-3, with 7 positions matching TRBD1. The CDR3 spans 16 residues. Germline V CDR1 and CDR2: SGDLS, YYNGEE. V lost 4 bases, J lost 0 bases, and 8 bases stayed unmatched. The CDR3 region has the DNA TGTGCCAGCAGCCTAGACGGACAGGTCAGCACAGATACGCAGTATTTT. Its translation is CASSLDGQVSTDTQYF.